This TCR beta chain was obtained from a study of T cell responses to AZD1222 COVID-19 vaccine. The method was immunoSEQ multiplex PCR; TCRdb's version includes in-frame clones alone and lacks a portion of them. This table has some 110,000 clones, about 80% appearing once. Study conclusions and caveats: The donor cohort was predominantly white British with a female majority, and clonal diversity may have been underestimated.

The CDR3 has 13 residues. Between the trimmed V and J ends, which lost 2 bases and 8 bases, there was a span of 10 bases. CDR1 is SGHAT, CDR2 FQDESV, per germline (reference sequence). This clone appeared once. Its antigen remains unknown. The chain is built from TRBV11-1 and TRBJ2-1; D ambiguous. This TCR derives from an adult in good health. Specimen: peripheral blood, collected on day 0 of AZD1222 vaccination. In nucleotides, the CDR3 is TGTGCCAGCAGCTTACAGGTCGAGGATGAGCAGTTCTTC. Encoded protein: CASSLQVEDEQFF.